Listed here is a single T cell receptor beta chain. Its matching antigen is unknown. TCRdb ran MiXCR on the 5' RACE reads and lists one entry per CDR3 protein. The sample holds 650,000 to 750,000 distinct CDR3 sequences; approximately 22% are singletons and the top ten take more than 4%. Unmatched junction bases numbered 5, after V lost 1 base and J lost 0 bases. The CDR3 contains 17 residues. This entry is derived from a study of identical twins. Regarding the study as a whole: Twins shared beta out-of-frame sequences in excess, but this excess was weaker.

The same sample was also used in a study of T cells expressing NK-cell markers. That study reports: A handful of donors showed these clonotypes also leading the CD3+CD56-NKG2C+ fraction.

This TCR derives from a woman aged 18-29 years in good health. The rearrangement links TRBV12-3 or TRBV12-4 to TRBJ2-4; 8 positions agree with TRBD2. The specimen sequenced was PBMCs. The CDR3 spells CASSLESLAGAKNIQYF. CDR3 nucleotide sequence: TGTGCCAGCAGTTTAGAAAGTCTAGCGGGAGCCAAAAACATTCAGTACTTC.